These T cell receptor beta chains were read from a single sample in a study of T-cell memory formation after mild COVID-19. MiXCR was run by TCRdb on the 5' RACE reads, yielding one entry per CDR3 protein. The sample lists roughly 100,000 distinct CDR3 sequences; about 13% were seen once. Sequencing was carried out using PBMCs or a T cell subset sorted from them (not recorded which). The receptors come from an adult woman who had mild COVID-19 (a few samples of this study predate the infection). Cell type and time point are not known. Both conserved end residues are part of each CDR3. A D gene is named only where the DNA matches it firmly. Some rows have no size entry. The others give once, few or many, or a class for an expanded clone.

V gene,D gene,clone size,J gene,CDR3 DNA,CDR3 protein
TRBV4-1,-,many,TRBJ2-5,TGCGCCAGCAGCTCGTGGACGGACCAAGAGACCCAGTACTTC,CASSSWTDQETQYF
TRBV5-6,-,many,TRBJ2-7,TGTGCCAGCAGCTCCCAGGACGGGCCTTACCCATACGAGCAGTACTTC,CASSSQDGPYPYEQYF
TRBV15,TRBD2,few,TRBJ2-3,TGTGCCACCAGCAGACGGGACTACGATACGCAGTATTTT,CATSRRDYDTQYF
TRBV9,-,-,TRBJ2-5,TGTGCCAGCAGCCCCGGGACTCAACCCCGGGAGACCCAGTACTTC,CASSPGTQPRETQYF
TRBV5-1,-,few,TRBJ1-2,TGCGCCAGCAGCTTGGCCGGGAATGGCTACACCTTC,CASSLAGNGYTF
TRBV18,TRBD2,-,TRBJ2-7,TGTGCCAGCTCACCGGAAGACTTTGCCGGGACTAGGTTCTACGAGCAGTACTTC,CASSPEDFAGTRFYEQYF
TRBV20-1,-,few,TRBJ2-7,TGCAGTGTCAGGGTTTACGAGCAGTACTTC,CSVRVYEQYF
TRBV29-1,-,-,TRBJ2-1,TGCAGCGTTGAGAGCAGCTCCACGCACAATGAGCAGTTCTTC,CSVESSSTHNEQFF
TRBV2,TRBD1,-,TRBJ2-7,TGTGCCAGCAGGGGACCGGGGACAGTCGAGCAGTACTTC,CASRGPGTVEQYF
TRBV29-1,-,-,TRBJ2-2,TGCAGCGTTGCGAACAGGGACACCGGGGAGCTGTTTTTT,CSVANRDTGELFF
TRBV5-5,TRBD2,many,TRBJ2-5,TGTGCCAGCAGCGCCCCGGGAGGGCCTGGGGAGACCCAGTACTTC,CASSAPGGPGETQYF
TRBV12-3/TRBV12-4,TRBD1,-,TRBJ2-1,TGTGCCAGCAGTTGGGTCAGGGGGCTGAATGAGCAGTTCTTC,CASSWVRGLNEQFF
TRBV2,TRBD1,few,TRBJ1-1,TGTGCCAGCGGTGGACAGGGGTACACTGAAGCTTTCTTT,CASGGQGYTEAFF
TRBV7-8,TRBD2,few,TRBJ2-1,TGTGCCAGCAGCGATAGCGGGGGGTACAATGAGCAGTTCTTC,CASSDSGGYNEQFF
TRBV11-2,TRBD2,-,TRBJ2-7,TGTGCCAGCAGAAGCGGGACGTCGAGCTCCTACGAGCAGTACTTC,CASRSGTSSSYEQYF
TRBV7-9,-,-,TRBJ2-1,TGTGCCTCCGGACCCTTGGGAGGATACAATGAGCAGTTCTTC,CASGPLGGYNEQFF
TRBV11-2,-,few,TRBJ2-1,TGTGCCAGCAGCTTAGATTCTTGGGGGCACCACAATGAGCAGTTCTTC,CASSLDSWGHHNEQFF
TRBV7-2,TRBD1,few,TRBJ2-2,TGTGCCAGCAGCTTCGGGACAGTCACCGGGGAGCTGTTTTTT,CASSFGTVTGELFF
TRBV4-1,-,few,TRBJ1-2,TGCGCCAGCAGCCAAGATTGGGGGGAGGGGGACTATGGCTACACCTTC,CASSQDWGEGDYGYTF
TRBV18,TRBD2,few,TRBJ2-5,TGTGCCAGCTTCTCCGGGGGAGGGGAAGAGACCCAGTACTTC,CASFSGGGEETQYF
TRBV5-8,-,many,TRBJ2-7,TGTGCCAGCAGCCCAAGGGCCCTGAGCTCCTACGAGCAGTACTTC,CASSPRALSSYEQYF
TRBV19,-,-,TRBJ2-3,TGTGCCAGTAGTATCAATTGGGCGGAGGAAGATACGCAGTATTTT,CASSINWAEEDTQYF
TRBV29-1,TRBD2,-,TRBJ2-3,TGCAGCGTTGAAGTAGGGGACTACACAGATACGCAGTATTTT,CSVEVGDYTDTQYF
TRBV5-1,-,-,TRBJ1-1,TGCGCCAGCAGCTTGGGGCGGGGGATGGACACTGAAGCTTTCTTT,CASSLGRGMDTEAFF
TRBV9,-,few,TRBJ2-1,TGTGCCAGCAGCGCAGGGGGGGATTACAATGAGCAGTTCTTC,CASSAGGDYNEQFF
TRBV20-1,TRBD1,-,TRBJ2-2,TGCAGTGCTGCTTACAGGGGGGACACCGGGGAGCTGTTTTTT,CSAAYRGDTGELFF
TRBV4-3,TRBD2,-,TRBJ2-7,TGCGCCAGCAGCCTTGGGACTAGCGATATCTACGAGCAGTACTTC,CASSLGTSDIYEQYF
TRBV5-1,TRBD1,-,TRBJ2-1,TGCGCCAGCAGCCCCATGGGGACAGGGTACGGCCGGGAGCAGTTCTTC,CASSPMGTGYGREQFF
TRBV6-5,TRBD1,few,TRBJ2-5,TGTGCCAGCAGTATGTTTACAGGGGGAATTGATGAGACCCAGTACTTC,CASSMFTGGIDETQYF
TRBV4-1,-,few,TRBJ1-1,TGCGCCAGCAGCCAAGATTTAAGTAGCCAGGGGACTTTCTTT,CASSQDLSSQGTFF
TRBV7-2,TRBD2,once,TRBJ2-7,TGTGCCAGCAGTCCACTAGCGGGCCTCTCCTACGAGCAGTACTTC,CASSPLAGLSYEQYF
TRBV29-1,-,-,TRBJ2-7,TGCAGCGTTGTATTGACAGGCTCCTACGAGCAGTACTTC,CSVVLTGSYEQYF
TRBV12-3/TRBV12-4,TRBD1,-,TRBJ1-1,TGTGCCAGCAGACTCGGGACAGCTGAAGCTTTCTTT,CASRLGTAEAFF
TRBV15,-,-,TRBJ2-1,TGTGCCACCACGGAGTACAATGAGCAGTTCTTC,CATTEYNEQFF
TRBV11-1,-,-,TRBJ2-7,TGTGCCAGCAGCTGGAGTCAGGGTGAGAGCTCCTACGAGCAGTACTTC,CASSWSQGESSYEQYF
TRBV4-1,-,-,TRBJ1-2,TGCGCCAGCAGCCAAGATTGGACGGTTAACTATGGCTACACCTTC,CASSQDWTVNYGYTF
TRBV12-3/TRBV12-4,-,-,TRBJ1-1,TGTGCCAGCACTTACCCGGGTAAAGAAGCTTTCTTT,CASTYPGKEAFF
TRBV7-9,TRBD2,-,TRBJ2-5,TGTGCCAGCAGAGGGTCTAGCGGGAGTGAGACCCAGTACTTC,CASRGSSGSETQYF
TRBV4-1,-,-,TRBJ1-1,TGCGCCAGCAGCCACATCATGGGAAGTGAAGCTTTCTTT,CASSHIMGSEAFF
TRBV7-9,-,once,TRBJ1-4,TGTGCCAGCAGCTCGTCGACAGGAGCGGAAAAACTGTTTTTT,CASSSSTGAEKLFF
TRBV29-1,TRBD1,few,TRBJ2-5,TGCAGCCTTGGGACAGGGTCGGTACAGACCCAGTACTTC,CSLGTGSVQTQYF
TRBV7-8,TRBD1,many,TRBJ2-7,TGTGCCAGCAGCTTTCCCGGGACAGAGACCTACGAGCAGTACTTC,CASSFPGTETYEQYF
TRBV6-7,TRBD1,-,TRBJ1-2,TGTGCCAGCAGTGACAGGGTCGGCTACACCTTC,CASSDRVGYTF
TRBV9,-,-,TRBJ1-1,TGTGCCAGCAGTGAAGGGCCGGAGAGTGAAGCTTTCTTT,CASSEGPESEAFF
TRBV4-1,-,-,TRBJ1-5,TGCGCCAGCAGCAAGGGATATGGCAATCAGCCCCAGCATTTT,CASSKGYGNQPQHF
TRBV7-9,TRBD2,-,TRBJ2-1,TGTGCCAGCAGCCGCCTGCGGGGGAATGAGCAGTTCTTC,CASSRLRGNEQFF
TRBV5-6,-,-,TRBJ2-2,TGTGCCAGCAGCTGGGGACTGAACGGGGAGCTGTTTTTT,CASSWGLNGELFF
TRBV18,-,few,TRBJ2-7,TGTGCCACCCCTCGGTCCCCAGGGGACTACGAGCAGTACTTC,CATPRSPGDYEQYF
TRBV5-1,-,-,TRBJ1-1,TGCGCCAGCAGCTCATCCACCATGAGGAACACTGAAGCTTTCTTT,CASSSSTMRNTEAFF
TRBV5-4,-,few,TRBJ2-1,TGTGCCAGCAGCCAGGCTGGAATCTACAATGAGCAGTTCTTC,CASSQAGIYNEQFF
TRBV5-5,-,-,TRBJ2-7,TGTGCCAGCAGCTTGGTGGACGGGAGTCAGTACGAGCAGTACTTC,CASSLVDGSQYEQYF
TRBV6-5,TRBD2,few,TRBJ2-3,TGTGCCAGCAGATACTCGGGACTAGCGGGGGGGCCTATTTCCGATACGCAGTATTTT,CASRYSGLAGGPISDTQYF
TRBV4-3,TRBD1,-,TRBJ2-7,TGCGCCAGCAGCCAAGATCGCAGGGGGACCTACGAGCAGTACTTC,CASSQDRRGTYEQYF
TRBV7-9,-,-,TRBJ2-2,TGTGCCAGCAGCTTAGCCCCGACTGCGAGGGACGGGGAGCTGTTTTTT,CASSLAPTARDGELFF
TRBV30,TRBD1,-,TRBJ1-2,TGTGCCTGGGATTGGGACAGGGGACCTAACTATGGCTACACCTTC,CAWDWDRGPNYGYTF
TRBV24-1,-,-,TRBJ2-3,TGTGCCACCAGTGATTTGCAAAGGGGCGCTACGCAGTATTTT,CATSDLQRGATQYF
TRBV30,TRBD2,few,TRBJ2-3,TGTGCCTGGAGTAAGGGACTAGCGGGAGCCTCCCCCCTTACAGATACGCAGTATTTT,CAWSKGLAGASPLTDTQYF
TRBV7-6,-,few,TRBJ2-7,TGTGCCAGCGCATCCACTGGGGCAGGGCTCTACGAGCAGTACTTC,CASASTGAGLYEQYF
TRBV20-1,-,few,TRBJ2-1,TGCAGTGCCCCTGGGGGACTTGATGGCTCCTACAATGAGCAGTTCTTC,CSAPGGLDGSYNEQFF